Following are 9 T cell receptor beta chains from one sample sequenced in a study of CD8+ T cells in alopecia areata. RNA, once extracted, was reverse transcribed into cDNA for use as the sequencing template. Repertoires were generated with immunoSEQ multiplex PCR, while TCRdb's copy carries only in-frame clones and drops some. The data hold 90,000 to 150,000 clones, with 53% observed a single time. This sample's treatment: oral pan-JAK inhibitor, 5-10 mg twice daily. The source was CD4+ T cells sorted from blood, collected at week 4, from a patient treated with tofacitinib. These receptors all stem from a human donor with alopecia areata.

This clone was observed a few times. J is TRBJ1-5 and V is TRBV19; D gene unclear. In germline, CDR1 is LNHDA, CDR2 SQIVND (reference sequence). The CDR3 has 14 amino acids. The V end lost 5 bases, the J end lost 2 bases, and 10 bases lay between the germline ends. The CDR3 protein is CASSPRGGNQPQHF. The CDR3 nucleotides read TGTGCCAGTAGTCCCCGTGGAGGCAATCAGCCCCAGCATTTT.

The V and J genes are TRBV25-1 and TRBJ2-1; TRBD2 matches at 10 bases. The CDR3 spans 15 residues. The ends lost 7 bases at V and 7 bases at J; junction bases unmatched: 10. The germline gives CDR1 MGHDK, CDR2 SYGVNS. The CDR3 DNA is TGTGCCAGCACCCCTCCTAGCGGGGGAGGGAATGAGCAGTTCTTC. Translating it yields CASTPPSGGGNEQFF. The whole variable domain, filled in from reference TRBV25-1 and TRBJ2-1, reads EADIYQTPRYLVIGTGKKITLECSQTMGHDKMYWYQQDPGMELHLIHYSYGVNSTEKGDLSSESTVSRIRTEHFPLTLESARPSHTSQYLCASTPPSGGGNEQFFGPGTRLTVL.

The gene calls are TRBV5-1 and TRBJ1-1; D remains ambiguous. The V end was cut by 6 bases, the J end by 1 base, with 4 bases between. The CDR3 totals 11 residues. Germline CDR1 and CDR2: SGHRS and YFSETQ. CDR3 nucleotide sequence: TGCGCCAGCATCAAGAACACTGAAGCTTTCTTT. Encoded protein: CASIKNTEAFF. The full variable domain, rest sourced from reference TRBV5-1 and TRBJ1-1, is KAGVTQTPRYLIKTRGQQVTLSCSPISGHRSVSWYQQTPGQGLQFLFEYFSETQRNKGNFPGRFSGRQFSNSRSEMNVSTLELGDSALYLCASIKNTEAFFGQGTRLTVV.

The genes are TRBV27 and TRBJ1-2, with TRBD1 identical over 9 bases. The CDR3 totals 13 residues. The junction had 3 bases not matched to a gene; V was cut back by 2 bases and J by 8 bases. Germline V gene sequence: CDR1 MNHEY, CDR2 SMNVEV (reference sequence). The CDR3 is CASSLNRGQGYTF. The CDR3 DNA sequence: TGTGCCAGCAGTTTAAACAGGGGGCAAGGCTACACCTTC.

The sample holds one count of this clone. The V call is TRBV6-5, the J call TRBJ1-2; unclear D gene. V lost 3 bases, J lost 1 base, and 9 bases lay in between. CDR1 is MNHEY and CDR2 is SVGAGI in the germline V gene. The CDR3 has 14 residues. This CDR3 reads CASSYEASNYGYTF. The CDR3 region has the DNA TGTGCCAGCAGTTATGAGGCCAGTAACTATGGCTACACCTTC.

In this sample, this clone turned up once. This chain joins TRBV29-1 and TRBJ2-7, with 7 nucleotides matching TRBD1. This CDR3 has 11 residues. CDR1 SQVTM and CDR2 ANQGSEA come from the germline V gene. V lost 6 bases and J lost 6; bases outside the gene matches: 5. CDR3 in DNA: TGCAGCGTGGATACAGGGGTCGAGCAGTACTTC. Protein sequence: CSVDTGVEQYF.

Remarks on this clone: Other DNA sequences from this sample encode an identical CDR3 as well. V and J are TRBV29-1 and TRBJ1-1; no definite D call. Between the trimmed V and J ends, which lost 3 bases and 0 bases, there was a span of 5 bases. The CDR3 contains 12 residues. Germline V lookup: CDR1 SQVTM, CDR2 ANQGSEA. CDR3 in amino acids: CSVERVNTEAFF. The CDR3 DNA reads TGCAGCGTTGAGAGAGTGAACACTGAAGCTTTCTTT.

The chain is built from TRBV5-1 and TRBJ2-6; TRBD1 is a possible D gene (5 bases). CDR3 length equals 15 residues. V lost 4 bases and J lost 0, with 8 bases in between. Germline V gene sequence: CDR1 SGHRS, CDR2 YFSETQ. CDR3 region: CASSPGPSGANVLTF. The CDR3 coding sequence is TGCGCCAGCAGCCCAGGGCCCTCTGGGGCCAACGTCCTGACTTTC.

Only one count was recorded for this clone. This chain connects TRBV6-5 to TRBJ1-6; weak D call: TRBD1 (6 bases). Trimming left V 5 bases short and J 10 bases short, with 12 bases between. CDR1 is MNHEY, CDR2 SVGAGI, per germline. This CDR3 has 13 residues. The CDR3 DNA sequence: TGTGCCAGCAGTGGGGGCGCCGGGTCACCCCTCCACTTT. Its protein is CASSGGAGSPLHF.